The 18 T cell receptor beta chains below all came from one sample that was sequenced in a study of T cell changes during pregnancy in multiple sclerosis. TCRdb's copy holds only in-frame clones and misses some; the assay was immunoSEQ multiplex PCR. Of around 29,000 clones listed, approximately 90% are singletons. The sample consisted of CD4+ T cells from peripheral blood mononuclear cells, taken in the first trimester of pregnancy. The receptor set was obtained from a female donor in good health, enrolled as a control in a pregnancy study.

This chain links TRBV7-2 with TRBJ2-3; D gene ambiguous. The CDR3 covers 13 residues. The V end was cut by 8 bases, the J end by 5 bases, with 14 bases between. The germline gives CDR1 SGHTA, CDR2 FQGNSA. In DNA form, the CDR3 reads TGTGCCAGCGGTAGCCTCTCTGGAGATACGCAGTATTTT. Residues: CASGSLSGDTQYF.

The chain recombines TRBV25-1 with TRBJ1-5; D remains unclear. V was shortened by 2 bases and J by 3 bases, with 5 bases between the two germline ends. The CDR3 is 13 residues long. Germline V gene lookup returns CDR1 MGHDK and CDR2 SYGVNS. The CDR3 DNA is TGTGCCAGCAGTGAACTCTTCAATCAGCCCCAGCATTTT. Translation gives CASSELFNQPQHF.

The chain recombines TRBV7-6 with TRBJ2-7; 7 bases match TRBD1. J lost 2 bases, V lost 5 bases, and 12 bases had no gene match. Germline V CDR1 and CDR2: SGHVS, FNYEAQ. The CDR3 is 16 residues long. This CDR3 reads CASSLYSGQSAYEQYF. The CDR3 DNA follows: TGTGCCAGCAGCCTTTATTCGGGACAGTCTGCCTACGAGCAGTACTTC. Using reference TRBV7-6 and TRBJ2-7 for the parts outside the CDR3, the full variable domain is GAGVSQSPRYKVTKRGQDVALRCDPISGHVSLYWYRQALGQGPEFLTYFNYEAQQDKSGLPNDRFSAERPEGSISTLTIQRTEQRDSAMYRCASSLYSGQSAYEQYFGPGTRLTVT.

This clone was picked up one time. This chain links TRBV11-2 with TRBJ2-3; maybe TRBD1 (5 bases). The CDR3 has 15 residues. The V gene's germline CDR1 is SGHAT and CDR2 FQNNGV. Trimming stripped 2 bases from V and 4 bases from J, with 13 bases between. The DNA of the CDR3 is TGTGCCAGCAGCTTATTTATTAGGGGCCCAGATACGCAGTATTTT. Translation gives CASSLFIRGPDTQYF.

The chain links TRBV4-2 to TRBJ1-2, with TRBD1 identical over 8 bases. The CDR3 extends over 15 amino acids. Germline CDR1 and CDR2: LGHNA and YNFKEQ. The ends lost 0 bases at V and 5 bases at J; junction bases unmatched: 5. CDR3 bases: TGTGCCAGCAGCCAAGATGCAGGGGGCGTATATGGCTACACCTTC. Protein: CASSQDAGGVYGYTF.

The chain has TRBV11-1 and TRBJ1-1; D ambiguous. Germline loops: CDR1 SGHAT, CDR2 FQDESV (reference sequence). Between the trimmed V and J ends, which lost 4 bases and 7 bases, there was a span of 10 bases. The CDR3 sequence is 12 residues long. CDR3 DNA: TGTGCCAGCAGCTCCGGGAATAGTGAAGCTTTCTTT. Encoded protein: CASSSGNSEAFF.

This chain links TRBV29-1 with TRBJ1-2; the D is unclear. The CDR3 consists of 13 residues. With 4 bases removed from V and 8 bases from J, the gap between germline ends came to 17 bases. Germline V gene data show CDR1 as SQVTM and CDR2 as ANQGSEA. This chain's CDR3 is CSVADYLGSGYTF. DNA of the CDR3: TGCAGCGTTGCGGACTACCTAGGGAGCGGCTACACCTTC.

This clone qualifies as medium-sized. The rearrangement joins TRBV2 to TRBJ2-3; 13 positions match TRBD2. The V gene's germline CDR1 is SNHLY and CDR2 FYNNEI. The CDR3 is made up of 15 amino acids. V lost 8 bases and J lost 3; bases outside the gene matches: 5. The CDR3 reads CASGTSGTQTDTQYF. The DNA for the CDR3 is TGTGCCAGCGGGACTAGCGGGACCCAAACAGATACGCAGTATTTT.

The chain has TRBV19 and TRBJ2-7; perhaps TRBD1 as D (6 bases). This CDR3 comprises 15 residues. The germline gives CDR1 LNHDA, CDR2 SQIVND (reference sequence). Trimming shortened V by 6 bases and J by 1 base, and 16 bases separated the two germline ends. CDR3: CASRVTTGPSYEQYF. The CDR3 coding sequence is TGTGCCAGTAGGGTGACGACAGGTCCTTCCTACGAGCAGTACTTC.

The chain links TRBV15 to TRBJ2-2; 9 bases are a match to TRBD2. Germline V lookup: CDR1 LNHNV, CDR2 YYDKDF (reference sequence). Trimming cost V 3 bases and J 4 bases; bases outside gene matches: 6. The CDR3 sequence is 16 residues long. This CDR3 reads CATSSRLAVITGELFF. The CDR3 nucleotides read TGTGCCACCAGCAGCCGACTAGCGGTTATCACCGGGGAGCTGTTTTTT.

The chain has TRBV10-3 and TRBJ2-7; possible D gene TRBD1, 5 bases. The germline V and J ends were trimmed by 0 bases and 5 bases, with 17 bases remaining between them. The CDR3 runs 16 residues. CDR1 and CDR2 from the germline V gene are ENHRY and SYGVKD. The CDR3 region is CAISESSGLVSNEQYF. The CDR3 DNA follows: TGTGCCATCAGTGAGTCTTCAGGGCTAGTCAGCAACGAGCAGTACTTC.

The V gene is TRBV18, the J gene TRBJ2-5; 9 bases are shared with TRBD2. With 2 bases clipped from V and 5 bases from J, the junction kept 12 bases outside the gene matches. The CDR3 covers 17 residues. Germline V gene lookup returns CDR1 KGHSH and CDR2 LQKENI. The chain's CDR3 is CASSPLAGVQSQETQYF. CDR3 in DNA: TGTGCCAGCTCACCATTAGCGGGAGTTCAGAGTCAGGAGACCCAGTACTTC. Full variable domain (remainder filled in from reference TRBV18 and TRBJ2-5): NAGVMQNPRHLVRRRGQEARLRCSPMKGHSHVYWYRQLPEEGLKFMVYLQKENIIDESGMPKERFSAEFPKEGPSILRIQQVVRGDSAAYFCASSPLAGVQSQETQYFGPGTRLLVL.

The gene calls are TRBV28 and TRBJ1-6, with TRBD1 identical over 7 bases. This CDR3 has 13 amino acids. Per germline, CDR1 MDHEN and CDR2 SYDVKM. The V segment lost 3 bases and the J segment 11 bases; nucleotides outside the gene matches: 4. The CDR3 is CASSLGQPTPLHF. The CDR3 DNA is TGTGCCAGCAGTTTGGGACAGCCTACACCCCTCCACTTT.

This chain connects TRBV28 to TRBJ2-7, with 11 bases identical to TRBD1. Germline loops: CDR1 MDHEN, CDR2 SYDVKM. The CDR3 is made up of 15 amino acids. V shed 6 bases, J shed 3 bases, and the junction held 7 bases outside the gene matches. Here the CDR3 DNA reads TGTGCCAGCAGCCTAGGGACAGGGGGAAACTACGAGCAGTACTTC. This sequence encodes CASSLGTGGNYEQYF.

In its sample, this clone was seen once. CDR3 bases: TGTGCCAGCAGCTTCGCGGGACTAGGTCCAGATACGCAGTATTTT. This codes for CASSFAGLGPDTQYF. V usage is TRBV5-6 and J usage is TRBJ2-3; 8 nucleotides agree with TRBD2. Losses at the gene ends were 2 bases for V and 4 bases for J; bases not matched to a gene: 6. The germline CDR1 and CDR2 sequences are SGHDT and YYEEEE. This CDR3 comprises 15 residues.

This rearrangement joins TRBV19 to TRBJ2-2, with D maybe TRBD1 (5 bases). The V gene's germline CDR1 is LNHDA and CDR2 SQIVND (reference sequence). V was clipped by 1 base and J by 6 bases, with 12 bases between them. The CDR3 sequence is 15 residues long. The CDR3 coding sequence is TGTGCCAGTAGTATAGCAGGGCGCGATGCCGGGGAGCTGTTTTTT. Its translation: CASSIAGRDAGELFF. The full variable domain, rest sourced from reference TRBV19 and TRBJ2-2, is DGGITQSPKYLFRKEGQNVTLSCEQNLNHDAMYWYRQDPGQGLRLIYYSQIVNDFQKGDIAEGYSVSREKKESFPLTVTSAQKNPTAFYLCASSIAGRDAGELFFGEGSRLTVL.

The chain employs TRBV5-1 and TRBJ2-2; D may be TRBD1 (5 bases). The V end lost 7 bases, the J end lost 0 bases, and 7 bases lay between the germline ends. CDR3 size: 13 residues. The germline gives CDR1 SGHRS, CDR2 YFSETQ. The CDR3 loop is CASGATNTGELFF. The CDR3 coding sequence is TGCGCCAGCGGGGCCACGAACACCGGGGAGCTGTTTTTT.

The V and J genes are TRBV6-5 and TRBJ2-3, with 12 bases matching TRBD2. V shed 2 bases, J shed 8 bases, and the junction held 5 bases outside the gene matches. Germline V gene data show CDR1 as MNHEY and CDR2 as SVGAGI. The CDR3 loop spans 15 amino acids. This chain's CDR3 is CASSYRTSGVVTQYF. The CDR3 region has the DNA TGTGCCAGCAGTTACCGGACTAGCGGGGTAGTTACGCAGTATTTT.